A single sample is the source of the 25 T cell receptor beta chains below, sequenced in a study of blood T cell repertoires in COVID-19. TCRdb keeps only in-frame clones here, not all; method: immunoSEQ multiplex PCR. The sample contains 200,000 to 250,000 clones, around 82% of which appear only once. Input material: peripheral blood. These receptors were taken from a woman between 65 and 79 years old with acute or convalescent COVID-19.

This sequence joins TRBV4-2 and TRBJ2-5, with 7 bases matching TRBD2. The CDR3 covers 17 residues. J lost 5 bases, V lost 2 bases, and 14 bases had no gene match. Germline V gene sequence: CDR1 LGHNA, CDR2 YNFKEQ. CDR3 nucleotide sequence: TGTGCCAGCAGCCAACTTGAAAAGCGGGGATTATTGGAGACCCAGTACTTC. As protein: CASSQLEKRGLLETQYF.

The chain carries TRBV5-1 and TRBJ2-3, with D hard to call. Germline V gene lookup returns CDR1 SGHRS and CDR2 YFSETQ. The length of the CDR3 is 15 residues. Trimming pared 4 bases from V and 0 bases from J, leaving 12 bases between. CDR3 in amino acids: CASSPRIPSTDTQYF. As DNA, the CDR3 is TGCGCCAGCAGCCCCAGGATTCCTAGCACAGATACGCAGTATTTT.

The chain combines TRBV6-1 with TRBJ2-7; D not resolved. Per the germline V gene, CDR1 is MNHNS and CDR2 is SASEGT. Trimming removed 2 bases from V and 4 bases from J, with 6 bases in between. The CDR3 totals 12 residues. The CDR3 DNA is TGTGCCAGCAGTGAAATGAGGTACGAGCAGTACTTC. Protein sequence: CASSEMRYEQYF.

The genes are TRBV7-2 and TRBJ2-2; TRBD2 aligns across 10 bases. After removal of 2 bases from V and 1 base from J, the junction contained 1 base not matched to a gene. The germline gives CDR1 SGHTA, CDR2 FQGNSA. The CDR3 sequence is 16 residues long. This CDR3 is CASSLRLAGNTGELFF. In DNA form, the CDR3 reads TGTGCCAGCAGCTTAAGACTAGCGGGGAACACCGGGGAGCTGTTTTTT.

The chain carries TRBV5-4 and TRBJ2-5, with 7 nucleotides matching TRBD2. The trim removed 4 bases at V and 6 bases at J, leaving 9 bases unmatched. The CDR3 spans 14 residues. Germline V gene lookup returns CDR1 SGHNT and CDR2 YYREEE (reference sequence). The CDR3 loop is CASSPGGGGKTQYF. In nucleotides, the CDR3 is TGTGCCAGCAGCCCCGGTGGCGGGGGAAAGACCCAGTACTTC.

This clone came up a few times. The chain combines TRBV5-1 with TRBJ2-1; TRBD2 agrees at 7 bases. CDR3 length: 14 amino acids. Germline V gives CDR1 SGHRS, CDR2 YFSETQ. J lost 2 bases, V lost 3 bases, and 2 bases had no gene match. The CDR3 region has the DNA TGCGCCAGCAGCTCGAGCGGGGCCTACAATGAGCAGTTCTTC. Translation gives CASSSSGAYNEQFF.

This clone was recorded once. This chain links TRBV7-3 with TRBJ2-2; D is unresolved. CDR1 SGHTA and CDR2 FQGTGA come from the germline V gene. V was shortened by 8 bases and J by 7 bases, with 11 bases between the two germline ends. The CDR3 spans 12 residues. CDR3 sequence: CASGPSSGELFF. The DNA of the CDR3 is TGTGCCAGCGGCCCTTCTAGCGGGGAGCTGTTTTTT.

This rearrangement joins TRBV7-2 to TRBJ2-1; TRBD1 aligns across 11 bases. This CDR3 has 15 residues. Germline V CDR1 and CDR2: SGHTA, FQGNSA. Trimming cost V 5 bases and J 5 bases; bases outside gene matches: 5. This CDR3 is CASSQPGQGDNEQFF. In nucleotides, the CDR3 is TGTGCCAGCAGCCAGCCGGGACAGGGGGACAATGAGCAGTTCTTC.

The chain employs TRBV2 and TRBJ1-4; D not resolved. V was trimmed by 1 base and J by 5 bases, leaving 8 bases between them. The CDR3 contains 14 residues. CDR1 is SNHLY and CDR2 is FYNNEI in the germline V gene. CDR3 region: CASSEDRPNEKLFF. In DNA, the CDR3 is TGTGCCAGCAGTGAAGACAGACCCAATGAAAAACTGTTTTTT.

The rearrangement joins TRBV7-6 to TRBJ2-3, with 8 bases matching TRBD2. The CDR3 is made up of 16 amino acids. CDR1 and CDR2 from the germline V gene are SGHVS and FNYEAQ. Trimming at V came to 1 base and at J to 7 bases, leaving 10 bases not matched to a gene. CDR3 amino acids: CASSLEAAGGVNTQYF. Here the CDR3 DNA reads TGTGCCAGCAGCTTAGAGGCTGCGGGGGGTGTGAATACGCAGTATTTT. Full variable domain (rest looked up from reference TRBV7-6 and TRBJ2-3): GAGVSQSPRYKVTKRGQDVALRCDPISGHVSLYWYRQALGQGPEFLTYFNYEAQQDKSGLPNDRFSAERPEGSISTLTIQRTEQRDSAMYRCASSLEAAGGVNTQYFGPGTRLTVL.

This rearrangement joins TRBV5-5 to TRBJ2-3, with D unclear. Germline values: CDR1 SGHKS, CDR2 YYEKEE (reference sequence). The CDR3 is 17 amino acids. With 0 bases removed from V and 6 bases from J, the gap between germline ends came to 20 bases. The CDR3 protein is CASSLARSYTPWDTQYF. As DNA, the CDR3 is TGTGCCAGCAGCTTGGCCCGCTCATACACCCCTTGGGATACGCAGTATTTT.

To note about this clone: Other nucleotide sequences in the sample specify the same CDR3. The rearrangement uses TRBV5-1 and TRBJ2-2; the match to TRBD2 covers 10 bases. The CDR3 spans 15 residues. V lost 3 bases and J lost 3; bases outside the gene matches: 2. Germline CDR1 reads SGHRS; CDR2 reads YFSETQ. CDR3 sequence reads: CASSYSGGDTGELFF. DNA for the CDR3: TGCGCCAGCAGCTACAGCGGGGGGGACACCGGGGAGCTGTTTTTT.

The rearrangement uses TRBV4-3 and TRBJ1-4; tentatively, D is TRBD1 (5 bases). This CDR3 contains 15 residues. The V gene lost 1 base and the J gene lost 7 bases, with 13 bases spanning the gap. Germline CDR1 is LGHNA and CDR2 is YSLEER. CDR3 in DNA: TGCGCCAGCAGCCAAGGACGGGGGAGAGGTGAAAAACTGTTTTTT. Encoded protein: CASSQGRGRGEKLFF.

The chain couples TRBV7-9 to TRBJ1-4, with a possible D match to TRBD1 (6 bases). Trimming took off 2 bases at V and 7 bases at J, with 17 bases between the two ends. CDR1 and CDR2 from the germline V gene are SEHNR and FQNEAQ (reference sequence). The CDR3 consists of 16 residues. The CDR3 sequence: CASSLSGTTLGEKLFF. In DNA form, the CDR3 reads TGTGCCAGCAGCTTATCCGGGACAACTTTGGGTGAAAAACTGTTTTTT. The full variable domain, its missing parts supplied by reference TRBV7-9 and TRBJ1-4, is DTGVSQNPRHKITKRGQNVTFRCDPISEHNRLYWYRQTLGQGPEFLTYFQNEAQLEKSRLLSDRFSAERPKGSFSTLEIQRTEQGDSAMYLCASSLSGTTLGEKLFFGSGTQLSVL.

The rearrangement uses TRBV7-2 and TRBJ2-7, with 10 nucleotides matching TRBD1. J lost 1 base, V lost 6 bases, and 6 bases had no gene match. This CDR3 contains 15 residues. Germline V lookup: CDR1 SGHTA, CDR2 FQGNSA. CDR3 amino acids: CASRQGTGASYEQYF. CDR3 nucleotide sequence: TGTGCCAGCAGGCAAGGGACAGGGGCGTCCTACGAGCAGTACTTC.

The rearrangement links TRBV3-1 (or the pseudogene TRBV3-2) to TRBJ1-2; D gene uncertain. This CDR3 comprises 11 residues. The V gene's germline CDR1 is LGHDT and CDR2 YNNKEL (reference sequence). V shed 3 bases and J shed 4 bases, with 3 bases lying between them. The CDR3 nucleotides read TGTGCCAGCAGCCACGGCTATGGCTACACCTTC. Protein: CASSHGYGYTF.

V and J are TRBV5-4 and TRBJ2-1; TRBD1 is a possible D gene (6 bases). Per germline, CDR1 SGHNT and CDR2 YYREEE (reference sequence). This CDR3 has 15 amino acids. V was clipped by 0 bases and J by 2 bases, with 9 bases between them. DNA of the CDR3: TGTGCCAGCAGCTTGGAAAAGGGGGCCTACAATGAGCAGTTCTTC. Translated, it gives CASSLEKGAYNEQFF. Full variable domain (outside the CDR3, taken from reference TRBV5-4 and TRBJ2-1): ETGVTQSPTHLIKTRGQQVTLRCSSQSGHNTVSWYQQALGQGPQFIFQYYREEENGRGNFPPRFSGLQFPNYSSELNVNALELDDSALYLCASSLEKGAYNEQFFGPGTRLTVL.

This rearrangement joins TRBV7-2 to TRBJ1-3; D possibly corresponds to TRBD1 (6 bases). This CDR3 region has 14 residues. CDR1 is SGHTA and CDR2 is FQGNSA in the germline V gene. Trimming cost V 4 bases and J 4 bases, with 11 bases left between them. The CDR3 region is CASSYGQQGNTIYF. The CDR3 coding sequence is TGTGCCAGCAGCTATGGACAGCAGGGAAACACCATATATTTT.

The genes are TRBV15 and TRBJ1-4; the D gene is possibly TRBD1 (6 bases). The CDR3 consists of 15 residues. Germline CDR1 reads LNHNV; CDR2 reads YYDKDF (reference sequence). Trimming removed 8 bases from V and 4 bases from J, with 17 bases in between. CDR3 in DNA: TGTGCCACCCAGGGGCCCGGACAGCATAATGAAAAACTGTTTTTT. Amino acids: CATQGPGQHNEKLFF.

The chain employs TRBV19 and TRBJ2-3, with TRBD1 as a possible D gene (6 bases). CDR1 and CDR2 from the germline V gene are LNHDA and SQIVND (reference sequence). The V end lost 5 bases, the J end lost 7 bases, and 16 bases lay between the germline ends. The CDR3 is 14 amino acids. The CDR3 region is CASSPQGTFYTQYF. The CDR3 bases are TGTGCCAGTAGTCCCCAGGGGACCTTTTATACGCAGTATTTT.

This sequence joins TRBV19 and TRBJ2-5; D may be TRBD2 (7 bases). Trimming pared 7 bases from V and 4 bases from J, leaving 13 bases between. The CDR3 length is 13 residues. CDR1 is LNHDA and CDR2 is SQIVND in the germline V gene (reference sequence). The CDR3 reads CASMRGPGETQYF. Written as DNA, the CDR3 is TGTGCCAGTATGCGGGGGCCAGGAGAGACCCAGTACTTC.

This clone was recorded only once. This chain joins TRBV6-1 and TRBJ2-3, with 7 bases aligning to TRBD2. CDR1 MNHNS and CDR2 SASEGT come from the germline V gene. V shed 3 bases and J 5 bases; nucleotides not matched to a gene: 2. There are 13 residues in the CDR3. The CDR3 nucleotides read TGTGCCAGCAGTGACGGGGAGGGAGATACGCAGTATTTT. As protein: CASSDGEGDTQYF.

V usage is TRBV2 and J usage is TRBJ2-7; D is unclear. The ends were cut back, 4 bases at V and 6 bases at J, with 13 bases in the middle. Per germline, CDR1 SNHLY and CDR2 FYNNEI. The CDR3 contains 13 residues. CDR3 protein: CASSGWRESEQYV. The CDR3 DNA is TGTGCCAGCAGTGGTTGGAGAGAGTCCGAGCAGTACGTC.

The chain links TRBV7-2 to TRBJ2-2; TRBD2 might be the D (5 bases). This CDR3 is 13 amino acids long. The V and J ends lost 5 bases and 5 bases respectively, with 9 bases between them. Germline V gene data show CDR1 as SGHTA and CDR2 as FQGNSA. CDR3 region: CASSPGLTGELFF. CDR3 bases: TGTGCCAGCAGCCCGGGGTTGACCGGGGAGCTGTTTTTT.

The V call is TRBV11-2, the J call TRBJ2-5, with D possibly matching TRBD2 (6 bases). The CDR3 runs 13 residues. Deletions cut 3 bases from V and 3 bases from J, with 8 bases between. Per the germline V gene, CDR1 is SGHAT and CDR2 is FQNNGV. The chain's CDR3 is CASSFSGEETQYF. The CDR3 nucleotides are TGTGCCAGCAGCTTTAGCGGAGAAGAGACCCAGTACTTC.